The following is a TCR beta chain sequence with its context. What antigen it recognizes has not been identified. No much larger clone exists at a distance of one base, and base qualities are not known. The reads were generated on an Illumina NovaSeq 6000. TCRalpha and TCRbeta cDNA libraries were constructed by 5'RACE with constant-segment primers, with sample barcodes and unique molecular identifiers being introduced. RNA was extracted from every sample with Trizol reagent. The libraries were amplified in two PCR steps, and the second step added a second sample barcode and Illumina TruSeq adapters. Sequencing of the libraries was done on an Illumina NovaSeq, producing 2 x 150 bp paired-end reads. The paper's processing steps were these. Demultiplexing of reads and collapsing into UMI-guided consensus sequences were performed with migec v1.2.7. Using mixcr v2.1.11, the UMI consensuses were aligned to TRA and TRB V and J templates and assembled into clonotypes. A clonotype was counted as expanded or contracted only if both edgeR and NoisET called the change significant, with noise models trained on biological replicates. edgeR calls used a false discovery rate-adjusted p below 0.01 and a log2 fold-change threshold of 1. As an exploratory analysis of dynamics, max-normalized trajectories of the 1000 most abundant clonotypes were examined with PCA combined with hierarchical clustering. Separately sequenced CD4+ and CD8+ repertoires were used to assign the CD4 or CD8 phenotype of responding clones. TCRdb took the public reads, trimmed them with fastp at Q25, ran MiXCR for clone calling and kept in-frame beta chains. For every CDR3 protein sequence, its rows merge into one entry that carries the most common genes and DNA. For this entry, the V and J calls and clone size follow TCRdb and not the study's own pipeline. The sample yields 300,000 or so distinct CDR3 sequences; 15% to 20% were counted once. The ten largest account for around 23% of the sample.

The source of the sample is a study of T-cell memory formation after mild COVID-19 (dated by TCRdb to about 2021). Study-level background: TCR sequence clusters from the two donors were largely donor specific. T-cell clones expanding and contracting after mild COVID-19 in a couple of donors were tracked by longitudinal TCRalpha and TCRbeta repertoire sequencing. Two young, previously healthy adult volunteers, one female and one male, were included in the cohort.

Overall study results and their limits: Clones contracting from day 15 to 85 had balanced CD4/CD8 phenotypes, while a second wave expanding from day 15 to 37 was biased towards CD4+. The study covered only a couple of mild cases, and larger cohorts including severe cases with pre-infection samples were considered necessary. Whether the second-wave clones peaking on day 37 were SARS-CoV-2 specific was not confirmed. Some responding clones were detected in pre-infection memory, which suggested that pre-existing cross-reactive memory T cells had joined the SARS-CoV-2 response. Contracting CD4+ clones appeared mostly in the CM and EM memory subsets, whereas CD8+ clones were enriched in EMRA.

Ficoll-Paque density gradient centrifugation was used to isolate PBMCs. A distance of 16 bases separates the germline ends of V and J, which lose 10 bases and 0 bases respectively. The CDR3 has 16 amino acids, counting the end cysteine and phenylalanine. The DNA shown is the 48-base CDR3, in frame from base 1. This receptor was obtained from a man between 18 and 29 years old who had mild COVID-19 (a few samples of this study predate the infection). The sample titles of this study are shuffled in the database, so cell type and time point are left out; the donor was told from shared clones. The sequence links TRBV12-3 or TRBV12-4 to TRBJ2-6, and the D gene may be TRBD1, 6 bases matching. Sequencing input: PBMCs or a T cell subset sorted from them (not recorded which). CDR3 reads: CATRLTGSSGANVLTF. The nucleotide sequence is TGTGCCACCAGGCTTACAGGGTCCTCTGGGGCCAACGTCCTGACTTTC.